This TCR beta chain was sequenced in a study of T cells in Graves' hyperthyroidism and ophthalmopathy. Study conclusions and caveats: Blood also contained most expanded thyroid clonotypes above 0.001.

CDR1 SGHVS and CDR2 FQNEAQ come from the germline V gene. There are 15 residues in the CDR3. Every diagnosis used clinical symptoms, serum thyroxine and TRAb, thyroid ultrasound and orbital computed tomography. What was amplified from RNA transcripts were TCR beta CDR3 regions. The HTBI primer set served for first-round RT-PCR of the TCR CDR3. TCRdb analysed the multiplex PCR reads with MiXCR anew, one entry per CDR3 protein. The top ten hold about a third of the sample, which has around 760,000 distinct CDR3 sequences, roughly a third seen once. Of note for this clonotype: Antigen: not known. An end of the junction differs from the germline gene, which may be a read error.

Sample: blood. The receptor comes from a woman aged 35 to 49 with Graves' hyperthyroidism. V and J are TRBV7-8 and TRBJ1-4; D gene unclear. The CDR3 spells CASSQDTVGGPKLFF. The CDR3 DNA follows: TGCGCCAGCAGCCAAGATACCGTTGGCGGACCAAAACTGTTTTTT. Full variable domain (outside the CDR3, taken from reference TRBV7-8 and TRBJ1-4): GAGVSQSPRYKVAKRGQDVALRCDPISGHVSLFWYQQALGQGPEFLTYFQNEAQLDKSGLPSDRFFAERPEGSVSTLKIQRTQQEDSAVYLCASSQDTVGGPKLFFGSGTQLSVL.